This T cell receptor beta chain was identified in a study of metastatic and nonmetastatic thyroid tumors. In the study overall: Repertoire comparisons spanned blood and tumor or nodule tissue from malignant and benign thyroid patients. Study-wide results and caveats: Across blood and tumor, TCR beta diversity in malignant thyroid tumors was reportedly significantly higher than in benign nodules.

Per the original methods: Researchers built a distant-metastasis classifier for papillary thyroid cancer that drew on CDR3 differences across clinicopathological groups. TCRdb re-called the PCR reads via MiXCR. TCRdb, rather than the study authors, made the V and J calls. This sample carries around 17,000 clones, about 32% of them seen once, and the ten largest clones take 10% to 15%. This clone was seen ten or more times. The antigen is undetermined. Ahead of thyroid surgery, no patient had received treatment of any kind. From germline, CDR1 is SGHAT and CDR2 FQDESV (reference sequence). CDR3 length equals 18 residues. J was trimmed by 0 bases and V by 4 bases; bases with no gene match: 8.

The chain uses TRBV11-1 and TRBJ2-1, with 11 bases that match TRBD2. What was sequenced was tumor tissue. The clonotype originates from a male donor with papillary thyroid cancer or a benign thyroid nodule (not recorded which). Some clones in this sample may be carry-over from other donors' samples. The CDR3 here is CASSSYGLAGLSYNEQFF. CDR3 DNA: TGTGCCAGCAGCTCCTATGGACTAGCGGGCCTCTCCTACAATGAGCAGTTCTTC. Full variable domain (remainder filled in from reference TRBV11-1 and TRBJ2-1): EAEVAQSPRYKITEKSQAVAFWCDPISGHATLYWYRQILGQGPELLVQFQDESVVDDSQLPKDRFSAERLKGVDSTLKIQPAELGDSAMYLCASSSYGLAGLSYNEQFFGPGTRLTVL.